Below, 10 T cell receptor beta chains from the same sample are listed, as sequenced in a study of OX40 agonist ivuxolimab in advanced cancers. Libraries were constructed by the immunoSEQ multiplex PCR assay. Sourced from immuneACCESS, this table was stored by TCRdb with only in-frame sequences that have V and J called. A share of the clones is absent; for the studies checked, an unresolved V gene accounts for under half, and the remainder has no known explanation. The sample table holds tens of thousands of clones, of which around 83% were seen once. In total, the top ten clones hold roughly 0.99% of the sample. Sequences were derived from CD4+ or CD8+ T cells sorted from blood, sampled in a trial of the OX40 agonist ivuxolimab. The receptors stem from an adult with an advanced solid tumor such as melanoma, head and neck, liver or kidney cancer.

The genes are TRBV7-9 and TRBJ2-3; 10 bases match TRBD2. The length of the CDR3 is 16 residues. The trim removed 1 base at V and 2 bases at J, leaving 3 bases unmatched. The germline CDR1 and CDR2 sequences are SEHNR and FQNEAQ (reference sequence). The DNA of the CDR3 is TGTGCCAGCAGCTTAGGGACTAGCGGAAACACAGATACGCAGTATTTT. It specifies CASSLGTSGNTDTQYF.

This chain links TRBV12-5 with TRBJ1-5, with D unresolved. V gave up 4 bases and J gave up 4 bases, with 11 bases separating them. The CDR3 length is 14 residues. Germline V gene lookup returns CDR1 LGHNT and CDR2 FRNRAP. CDR3 sequence: CASGSTEKNQPQHF. In nucleotides, the CDR3 is TGTGCTAGTGGTTCCACGGAGAAAAATCAGCCCCAGCATTTT.

The chain couples TRBV28 to TRBJ1-2; tentative D call: TRBD1 (5 bases). The CDR3 contains 13 residues. V lost 10 bases, J lost 2 bases, and 14 bases lay in between. In germline, CDR1 is MDHEN, CDR2 SYDVKM. The CDR3 protein is CATQAGNNYGYTF. CDR3 in DNA: TGTGCCACACAAGCAGGGAACAACTATGGCTACACCTTC.

The genes are TRBV9 and TRBJ1-2, with a possible D match to TRBD1 (6 bases). This CDR3 region has 15 residues. V lost 0 bases, J lost 6 bases, and 15 bases lay in between. Germline CDR1 SGDLS, CDR2 YYNGEE. CDR3 sequence: CASSVAGGAADGYTF. Here the CDR3 DNA reads TGTGCCAGCAGCGTAGCGGGGGGCGCAGCTGATGGCTACACCTTC.

CDR3 region: CASSLVGPETEAFF. The DNA of the CDR3 is TGCGCCAGCAGCTTGGTTGGGCCGGAGACTGAAGCTTTCTTT. This chain uses TRBV5-1 with TRBJ1-1; D gene uncertain. Trimming took 0 bases from V and 5 from J, leaving 11 bases between them. Germline V gives CDR1 SGHRS, CDR2 YFSETQ. CDR3 size: 14 residues.

This clone has a single count. This sample also contains other DNA sequences that code for the same CDR3. The genes are TRBV28 and TRBJ2-2; the D gene is possibly TRBD1 (5 bases). Germline V gives CDR1 MDHEN, CDR2 SYDVKM. The germline V and J ends were trimmed by 5 bases and 2 bases, with 12 bases remaining between them. This CDR3 is 15 amino acids long. CDR3 amino acids: CASSRVQGNTGELFF. The CDR3 DNA reads TGTGCCAGCAGTCGTGTTCAGGGAAACACCGGGGAGCTGTTTTTT.

The chain recombines TRBV18 with TRBJ1-5, with D uncertain. CDR1 KGHSH and CDR2 LQKENI come from the germline V gene. Trimming stripped 0 bases from V and 2 bases from J, with 11 bases between. CDR3 size: 16 residues. CDR3 nucleotides: TGTGCCAGCTCACCACCTGCTGGGGTGGGCAATCAGCCCCAGCATTTT. This sequence encodes CASSPPAGVGNQPQHF.

The chain carries TRBV2 and TRBJ2-2; maybe TRBD2 (6 bases). Trimming shortened V by 6 bases and J by 8 bases, and 19 bases separated the two germline ends. The CDR3 extends over 15 amino acids. Germline CDR1 SNHLY, CDR2 FYNNEI. The CDR3, as DNA: TGTGCCAGCAGGCCGGGAGTTAACTTAGAGGGGGAGCTGTTTTTT. Its translation: CASRPGVNLEGELFF.

This clone was found once. J is TRBJ1-4 and V is TRBV7-9; no clear D gene. Germline V lookup: CDR1 SEHNR, CDR2 FQNEAQ (reference sequence). Trimming cost V 0 bases and J 8 bases, with 10 bases left between them. This CDR3 is 14 amino acids long. The CDR3 DNA sequence: TGTGCCAGCAGCTTAGCAATGATGGACGAAAAACTGTTTTTT. Its translation: CASSLAMMDEKLFF.

The chain uses TRBV5-4 and TRBJ1-1, with 7 nucleotides matching TRBD1. Germline CDR1 and CDR2: SGHNT and YYREEE (reference sequence). Trimming cost V 4 bases and J 0 bases; bases outside gene matches: 3. This CDR3 has 14 residues. CDR3 sequence: CASSPDRLNTEAFF. The DNA for the CDR3 is TGTGCCAGCAGCCCGGACAGGCTGAACACTGAAGCTTTCTTT.